The clone carrying this TCR beta chain was found a few times. These data originate in a study of blood T cells in healthy people across ages. A second roughly 7 to 11 cycle PCR used barcoded and J-beta primers. TCRdb called the 5' RACE reads again in MiXCR, with one record for every CDR3 protein. This sample has 850,000 to 1,000,000 distinct CDR3 sequences; roughly 51% occur once, and the top ten carry roughly a fifth. V lost 6 bases and J lost 3, with 15 bases in between. The germline gives CDR1 MNHEY, CDR2 SVGEGT. There are 14 residues in the CDR3. The chain joins TRBV6-2 or TRBV6-3 to TRBJ2-7; D gene uncertain. The sequenced sample was blood. This receptor was taken from a woman aged 55-70 years in good health. In DNA form, the CDR3 reads TGTGCCAGCAGGCAGGATCTACCCTACTACGAGCAGTACTTC. Residues: CASRQDLPYYEQYF.